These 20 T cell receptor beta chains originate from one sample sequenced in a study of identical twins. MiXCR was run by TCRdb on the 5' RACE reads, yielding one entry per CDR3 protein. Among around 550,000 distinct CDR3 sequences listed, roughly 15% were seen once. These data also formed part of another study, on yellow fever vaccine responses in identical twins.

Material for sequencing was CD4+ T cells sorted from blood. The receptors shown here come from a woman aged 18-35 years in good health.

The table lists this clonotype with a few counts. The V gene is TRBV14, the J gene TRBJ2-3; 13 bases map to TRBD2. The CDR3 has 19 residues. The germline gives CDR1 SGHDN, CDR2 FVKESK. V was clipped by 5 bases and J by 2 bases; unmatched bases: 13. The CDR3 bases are TGTGCCAGCAGCTACGGACTAGCGGGAGTAGTATACGACACAGATACGCAGTATTTT. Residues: CASSYGLAGVVYDTDTQYF.

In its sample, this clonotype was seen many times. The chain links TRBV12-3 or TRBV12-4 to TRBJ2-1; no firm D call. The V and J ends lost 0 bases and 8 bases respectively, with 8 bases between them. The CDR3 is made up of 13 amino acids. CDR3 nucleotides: TGTGCCAGCAGTTTAGCGGGAATTGATGAGCAGTTCTTC. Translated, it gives CASSLAGIDEQFF.

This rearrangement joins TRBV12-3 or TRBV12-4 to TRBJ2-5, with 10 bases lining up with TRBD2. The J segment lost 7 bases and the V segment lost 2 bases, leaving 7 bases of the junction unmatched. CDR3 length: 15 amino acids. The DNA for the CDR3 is TGTGCCAGCAGTTTAATAGCGGGGGGCCTTGGGACCCAGTACTTC. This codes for CASSLIAGGLGTQYF.

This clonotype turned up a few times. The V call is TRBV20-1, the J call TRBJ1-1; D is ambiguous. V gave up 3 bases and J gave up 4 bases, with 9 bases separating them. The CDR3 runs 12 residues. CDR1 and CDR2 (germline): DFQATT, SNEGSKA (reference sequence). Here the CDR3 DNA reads TGCAGTGCTAGTGAACGGGTCACTGAAGCTTTCTTT. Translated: CSASERVTEAFF.

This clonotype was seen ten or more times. DNA of the CDR3: TGTGCCAGCAGCCGAGGGAGGACAGGCCAAGAGACCCAGTACTTC. Amino acid sequence: CASSRGRTGQETQYF. The chain has TRBV3-1 and TRBJ2-5; D may be TRBD1 (7 bases). The CDR3 has 15 amino acids. Germline-derived CDR1 and CDR2 are LGHDT and YNNKEL (reference sequence). V was pared by 4 bases and J by 1 base, with 13 bases between.

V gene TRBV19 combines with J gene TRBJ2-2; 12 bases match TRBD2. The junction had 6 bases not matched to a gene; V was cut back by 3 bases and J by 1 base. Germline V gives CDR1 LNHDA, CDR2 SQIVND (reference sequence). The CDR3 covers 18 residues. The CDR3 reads CASSIASGRARNTGELFF. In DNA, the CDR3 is TGTGCCAGTAGTATTGCTAGCGGGAGGGCCAGGAACACCGGGGAGCTGTTTTTT. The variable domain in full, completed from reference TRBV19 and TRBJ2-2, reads DGGITQSPKYLFRKEGQNVTLSCEQNLNHDAMYWYRQDPGQGLRLIYYSQIVNDFQKGDIAEGYSVSREKKESFPLTVTSAQKNPTAFYLCASSIASGRARNTGELFFGEGSRLTVL.

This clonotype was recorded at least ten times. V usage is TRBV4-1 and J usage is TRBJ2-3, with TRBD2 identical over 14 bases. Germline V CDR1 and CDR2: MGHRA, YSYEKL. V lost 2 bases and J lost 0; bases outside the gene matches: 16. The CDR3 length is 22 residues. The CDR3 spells CASSQPRLAGGRGLTSTDTQYF. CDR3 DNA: TGCGCCAGCAGCCAACCTAGACTAGCGGGGGGGCGGGGCCTAACTAGCACAGATACGCAGTATTTT.

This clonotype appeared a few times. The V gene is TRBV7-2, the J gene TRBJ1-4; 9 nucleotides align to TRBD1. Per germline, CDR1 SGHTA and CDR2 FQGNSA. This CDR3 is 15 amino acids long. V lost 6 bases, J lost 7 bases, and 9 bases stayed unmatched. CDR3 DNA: TGTGCCAGCAGACAGACCGGGACAGGGATTGAAAAACTGTTTTTT. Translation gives CASRQTGTGIEKLFF.

CDR3 residues: CASSLGGSTAKDTQYF. DNA for the CDR3: TGCGCCAGCAGCTTGGGCGGGAGTACAGCGAAAGATACGCAGTATTTT. V usage is TRBV5-1 and J usage is TRBJ2-3, with 7 nucleotides matching TRBD2. The V gene end was trimmed by 0 bases and the J gene end by 5 bases; junction bases not matched to a gene: 9. Germline lookup yields CDR1 SGHRS and CDR2 YFSETQ. The CDR3 consists of 16 residues.

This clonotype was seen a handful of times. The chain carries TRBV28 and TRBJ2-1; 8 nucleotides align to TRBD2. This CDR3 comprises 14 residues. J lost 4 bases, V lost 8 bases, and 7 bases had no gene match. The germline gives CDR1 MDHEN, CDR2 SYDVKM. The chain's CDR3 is CASDAGGGYNEQFF. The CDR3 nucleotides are TGTGCCAGCGATGCGGGGGGCGGATACAATGAGCAGTTCTTC.

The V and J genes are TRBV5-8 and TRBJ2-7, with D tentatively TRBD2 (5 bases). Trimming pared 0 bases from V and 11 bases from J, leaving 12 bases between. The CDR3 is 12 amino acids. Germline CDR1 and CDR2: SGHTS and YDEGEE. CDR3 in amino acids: CASSLGAGVEYV. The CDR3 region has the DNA TGTGCCAGCAGCTTGGGCGCCGGGGTTGAGTACGTC.

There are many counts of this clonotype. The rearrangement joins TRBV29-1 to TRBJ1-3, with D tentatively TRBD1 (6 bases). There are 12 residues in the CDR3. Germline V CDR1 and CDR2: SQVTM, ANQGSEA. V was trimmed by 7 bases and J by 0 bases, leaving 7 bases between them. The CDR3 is CSGTVSGNTIYF. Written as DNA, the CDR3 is TGCAGCGGGACAGTCTCTGGAAACACCATATATTTT.

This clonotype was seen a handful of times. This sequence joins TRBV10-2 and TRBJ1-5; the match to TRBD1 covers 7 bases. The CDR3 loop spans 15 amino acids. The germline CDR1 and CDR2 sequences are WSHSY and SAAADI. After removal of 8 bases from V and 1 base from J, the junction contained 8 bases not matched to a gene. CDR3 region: CASAGQAISNQPQHF. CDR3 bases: TGCGCCAGCGCTGGACAGGCGATAAGCAATCAGCCCCAGCATTTT.

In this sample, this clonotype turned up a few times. The CDR3 is CASSLAPGHGTTGELFF. The CDR3 region has the DNA TGTGCCAGCAGCTTGGCTCCGGGCCACGGTACCACCGGGGAGCTGTTTTTT. The V and J genes are TRBV5-5 and TRBJ2-2; D gene uncertain. Per the germline V gene, CDR1 is SGHKS and CDR2 is YYEKEE (reference sequence). V dropped 0 bases and J dropped 4 bases, with 16 bases sitting between them. This CDR3 region has 17 residues.

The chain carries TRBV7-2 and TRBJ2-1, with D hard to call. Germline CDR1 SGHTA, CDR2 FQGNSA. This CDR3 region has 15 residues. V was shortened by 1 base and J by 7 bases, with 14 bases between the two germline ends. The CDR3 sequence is CASSLGVGPLNEQFF. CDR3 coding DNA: TGTGCCAGCAGCTTAGGGGTCGGTCCTCTTAATGAGCAGTTCTTC.

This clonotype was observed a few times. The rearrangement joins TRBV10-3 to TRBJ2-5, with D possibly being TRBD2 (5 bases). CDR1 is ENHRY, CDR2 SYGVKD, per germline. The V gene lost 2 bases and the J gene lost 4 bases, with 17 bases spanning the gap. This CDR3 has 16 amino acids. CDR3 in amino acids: CAISEGAEGSRETQYF. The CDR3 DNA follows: TGTGCCATCAGTGAGGGAGCAGAGGGCTCCAGAGAGACCCAGTACTTC.

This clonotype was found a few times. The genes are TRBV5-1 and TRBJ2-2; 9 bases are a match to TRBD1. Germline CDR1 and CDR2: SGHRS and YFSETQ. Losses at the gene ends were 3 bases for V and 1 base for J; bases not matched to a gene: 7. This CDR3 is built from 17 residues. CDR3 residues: CASSSTGGSGNTGELFF. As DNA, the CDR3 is TGCGCCAGCAGCTCCACAGGGGGCAGTGGGAACACCGGGGAGCTGTTTTTT.

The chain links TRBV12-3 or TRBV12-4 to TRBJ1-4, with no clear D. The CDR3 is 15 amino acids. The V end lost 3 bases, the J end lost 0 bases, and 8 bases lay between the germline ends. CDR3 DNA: TGTGCCAGCAGTTTTTCGACACCAACTAATGAAAAACTGTTTTTT. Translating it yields CASSFSTPTNEKLFF.

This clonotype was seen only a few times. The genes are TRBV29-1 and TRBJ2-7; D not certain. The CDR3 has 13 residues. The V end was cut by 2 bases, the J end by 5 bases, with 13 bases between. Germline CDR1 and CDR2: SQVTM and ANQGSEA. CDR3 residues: CSVETPGRNEQYF. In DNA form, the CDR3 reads TGCAGCGTTGAAACCCCTGGCCGGAACGAGCAGTACTTC.

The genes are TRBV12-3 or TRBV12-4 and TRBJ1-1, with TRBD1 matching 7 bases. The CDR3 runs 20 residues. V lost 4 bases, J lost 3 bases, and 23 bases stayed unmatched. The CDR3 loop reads CASSSRRGRGLLVYDTEAFF. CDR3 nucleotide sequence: TGTGCCAGCAGTTCACGCAGGGGCAGGGGGTTATTGGTATATGACACTGAAGCTTTCTTT.